Listed here are 11 T cell receptor beta chains from one sample, sequenced in a study of neurological immune-mediated disorders. In TCRdb, the 5' RACE reads were re-called with MiXCR into one record per CDR3 protein. The profile covers about 66,000 distinct CDR3 sequences, with less than 5.5% appearing a single time and less than 3.5% taken by the ten largest. The specimen sequenced was PBMCs. The receptors were gathered from a woman in her twenties or thirties with multiple sclerosis.

This clonotype was counted at least ten times. The chain uses TRBV5-1 and TRBJ2-7; 7 bases fit TRBD1. CDR3 length: 13 amino acids. V lost 7 bases, J lost 0 bases, and 4 bases stayed unmatched. CDR1 and CDR2 from the germline V gene are SGHRS and YFSETQ. The CDR3, as DNA: TGCGCCAGCCAGACAGGGAGCTCCTACGAGCAGTACTTC. Its translation: CASQTGSSYEQYF.

There are many counts of this clonotype. CDR3 protein: CASSFGGGLADTQYF. In DNA form, the CDR3 reads TGTGCCAGCAGTTTCGGGGGGGGATTGGCAGATACGCAGTATTTT. The rearrangement uses TRBV12-3 or TRBV12-4 and TRBJ2-3; 8 positions agree with TRBD2. CDR3 length: 15 residues. V shed 3 bases, J shed 4 bases, and the junction held 6 bases outside the gene matches.

The table lists this clonotype with many counts. The genes are TRBV20-1 and TRBJ2-7; 10 nucleotides line up with TRBD1. In germline, CDR1 is DFQATT, CDR2 SNEGSKA (reference sequence). This CDR3 is built from 16 residues. The V and J ends lost 1 base and 0 bases, in that order; junction bases with no gene match: 6. CDR3 amino acids: CSARAPGTGASYEQYF. CDR3 in DNA: TGCAGTGCTAGAGCACCTGGGACAGGGGCCTCCTACGAGCAGTACTTC.

The sample holds many counts of this clonotype. The CDR3 protein is CSALRTSGIRATQYF. In DNA form, the CDR3 reads TGCAGTGCTCTACGGACTAGCGGGATACGAGCTACGCAGTATTTT. The V call is TRBV20-1, the J call TRBJ2-3, with 12 positions matching TRBD2. Germline CDR1 and CDR2: DFQATT and SNEGSKA (reference sequence). Trimming cost V 5 bases and J 8 bases; bases outside gene matches: 11. This CDR3 comprises 15 residues.

This clonotype was counted only a few times. This may come from a read error, since a much larger clone is one base off. The rearrangement joins TRBV28 to TRBJ2-7, with 11 positions matching TRBD1. Losses at the gene ends were 10 bases for V and 3 bases for J; bases not matched to a gene: 8. CDR3 length: 14 amino acids. Germline CDR1 is MDHEN and CDR2 is SYDVKM. Here the CDR3 reads CATRDRGIVYEQYF. CDR3 in DNA: TGTGCCACCAGGGACAGGGGGATTGTCTACGAGCAGTACTTC.

A note on this clonotype: One junction end does not reproduce the germline sequence, and a read error may be involved. The V call is TRBV28, the J call TRBJ1-4, with a possible D match to TRBD1 (5 bases). Germline lookup yields CDR1 MDHEN and CDR2 SYDVKM. The CDR3 has 15 residues. The CDR3, as DNA: TGTGCCAGCAGTCCCAGGGACTTATCGAATGACAAACTGTTTTTT. Translation gives CASSPRDLSNDKLFF. Full variable domain (outside the CDR3, taken from reference TRBV28 and TRBJ1-4): DVKVTQSSRYLVKRTGEKVFLECVQDMDHENMFWYRQDPGLGLRLIYFSYDVKMKEKGDIPEGYSVSREKKERFSLILESASTNQTSMYLCASSPRDLSNDKLFFGSGTQLSVL.

Points on this clonotype: This may be a read error, as it is one base from a much larger clone. The chain is built from TRBV9 and TRBJ2-7; 9 nucleotides match TRBD2. With 2 bases clipped from V and 3 bases from J, the junction kept 6 bases outside the gene matches. This CDR3 has 15 residues. Germline V lookup: CDR1 SGDLS, CDR2 YYNGEE. CDR3 DNA: TGTGCCAGCAGCGTCAGCGGGGGGACCTACTACGAGCAGTACTTC. It codes for CASSVSGGTYYEQYF.

This clonotype was picked up a small number of times. V is TRBV12-3 or TRBV12-4 and J is TRBJ2-5, with D tentatively TRBD1 (6 bases). The CDR3 runs to 13 residues. With 6 bases removed from V and 5 bases from J, the gap between germline ends came to 13 bases. The CDR3 is CASRGTGWETQYF. In nucleotides, the CDR3 is TGTGCCAGCAGGGGCACAGGGTGGGAGACCCAGTACTTC.

This clonotype has ten or more counts. This rearrangement joins TRBV20-1 to TRBJ2-3; 8 bases line up with TRBD2. CDR3 length equals 16 residues. With V trimmed by 6 bases and J by 2 bases, 13 bases remained unmatched. The V gene's germline CDR1 is DFQATT and CDR2 SNEGSKA (reference sequence). CDR3 loop: CSATPGQRGFTDTQYF. Written as DNA, the CDR3 is TGCAGTGCGACTCCCGGTCAGCGGGGGTTCACAGATACGCAGTATTTT.

The table lists this clonotype with many counts. The chain couples TRBV4-1 to TRBJ2-5, with D perhaps TRBD2 (7 bases). Trimming shortened V by 1 base and J by 4 bases, and 19 bases separated the two germline ends. This CDR3 has 17 amino acids. Germline V gives CDR1 MGHRA, CDR2 YSYEKL. CDR3 region: CASSQGGPGGLGETQYF. CDR3 coding DNA: TGCGCCAGCAGCCAAGGAGGTCCCGGGGGGCTCGGAGAGACCCAGTACTTC.

Only a few counts were recorded for this clonotype. The chain carries TRBV20-1 and TRBJ1-5; D is possibly TRBD1 (6 bases). Germline CDR1 reads DFQATT; CDR2 reads SNEGSKA (reference sequence). The CDR3 is made up of 17 amino acids. With 0 bases removed from V and 7 bases from J, the gap between germline ends came to 22 bases. The CDR3 sequence is CSARDQRTAGHGQPQHF. The DNA for the CDR3 is TGCAGTGCTAGAGATCAAAGGACAGCGGGTCATGGACAGCCCCAGCATTTT.